These T cell receptor beta chains were read from a single sample in a study of blood T cell repertoires in COVID-19. Generated by immunoSEQ multiplex PCR, the TCRdb table keeps only in-frame clones and is missing some. The profile shows 130,000 to 150,000 clones, 80% to 85% of them singletons. Sequencing used peripheral blood. The receptors come from a human donor in a cohort sampled during active COVID-19. The CDR3 runs from the conserved cysteine through the conserved F or W. The D gene is left open where the match is weak. Only some rows state a clone size, as once, few, many or a class for expanded clones.

cdr3_aa,cdr3_nt,v_call,j_call,clone_size,d_call
CASSGGWGLPLHF,TGTGCCAGCAGCGGGGGGTGGGGGTTACCCCTCCACTTT,TRBV11-2,TRBJ1-6,few,NA
CASSQSSPYNEQFF,TGTGCCAGCAGCCAATCTAGCCCCTACAATGAGCAGTTCTTC,TRBV16,TRBJ2-1,NA,NA
CASSWAAGNEQYF,TGTGCCAGTAGTTGGGCGGCGGGGAACGAGCAGTACTTC,TRBV19,TRBJ2-7,NA,NA
CASSLTGTSVSYEQYF,TGTGCCAGCAGCTTAACCGGGACTAGCGTCTCCTACGAGCAGTACTTC,TRBV7-2,TRBJ2-7,NA,TRBD2
CASSRRGRDTDTQYF,TGTGCCAGCAGCCGGAGGGGCAGGGACACAGATACGCAGTATTTT,TRBV5-4,TRBJ2-3,NA,NA
CSVSGRALGSYEQYF,TGCAGCGTCTCCGGGAGGGCCCTTGGTTCCTACGAGCAGTACTTC,TRBV29-1,TRBJ2-7,NA,TRBD2
CASSQAGGGNYGYTF,TGTGCCAGCAGCCAAGCGGGGGGGGGAAACTATGGCTACACCTTC,TRBV4-2,TRBJ1-2,NA,NA
CASSVGEGRYTEAFF,TGTGCCAGCAGCGTAGGGGAGGGGCGGTACACTGAAGCTTTCTTT,TRBV9,TRBJ1-1,NA,NA
CSVEGQGKTGELFF,TGCAGCGTTGAGGGACAGGGGAAAACCGGGGAGCTGTTTTTT,TRBV29-1,TRBJ2-2,NA,TRBD1
CASSFRADYEQYF,TGTGCCAGCAGCTTTCGAGCCGACTACGAGCAGTACTTC,TRBV11-3,TRBJ2-7,NA,NA
CASSLGLAGALFF,TGTGCCAGCAGCTTAGGTTTAGCGGGAGCCCTGTTCTTC,TRBV11-3,TRBJ2-1,few,TRBD2
CATSLRASYEQYF,TGTGCCACGTCATTGCGCGCCTCCTACGAGCAGTACTTC,TRBV28,TRBJ2-7,NA,NA
CASSGTSGGRGEQYF,TGTGCCAGCAGCGGTACTAGCGGGGGCCGCGGGGAGCAGTACTTC,TRBV9,TRBJ2-7,NA,TRBD2
CASSDQGQGVSPYEQYF,TGTGCCAGCAGTGACCAAGGACAGGGGGTTTCTCCCTACGAGCAGTACTTC,TRBV25-1,TRBJ2-7,NA,TRBD1
CASSQGWSPSGSYEQYF,TGCGCCAGCAGCCAAGGGTGGAGTCCTAGCGGGAGTTACGAGCAGTACTTC,TRBV4-3,TRBJ2-7,NA,TRBD2
CASSEGRDTYEQYF,TGTGCCAGCAGCGAGGGCAGGGATACCTACGAGCAGTACTTC,TRBV9,TRBJ2-7,NA,NA
CASSAAGGYTF,TGTGCCAGCAGCGCTGCAGGTGGCTACACCTTC,TRBV11-2,TRBJ1-2,NA,NA
CASSNSGNTIYF,TGTGCCAGCAGTAACTCTGGAAACACCATATATTTT,TRBV9,TRBJ1-3,NA,NA
CASSPGTGGNTIYF,TGTGCCAGCAGCCCCGGGACAGGCGGAAACACCATATATTTT,TRBV7-2,TRBJ1-3,NA,TRBD1
CASSSQGDTQYF,TGCGCCAGCAGCTCACAGGGAGATACGCAGTATTTT,TRBV5-1,TRBJ2-3,NA,NA
CASSEWRVRVLRGYTF,TGTGCCAGCAGTGAATGGCGGGTGAGGGTTCTTAGAGGCTACACCTTC,TRBV25-1,TRBJ1-2,many,NA
CSVVGQGLASSYNSPLHF,TGCAGCGTTGTTGGCCAGGGTCTAGCGAGCTCCTATAATTCACCCCTCCACTTT,TRBV29-1,TRBJ1-6,NA,NA
CASSLSEGANTEAFF,TGTGCCAGCAGCTTATCTGAGGGGGCGAACACTGAAGCTTTCTTT,TRBV7-3,TRBJ1-1,NA,TRBD1
CASRIAGAGEQYF,TGTGCCAGCAGAATAGCGGGAGCCGGCGAGCAGTACTTC,TRBV16,TRBJ2-7,NA,TRBD2
CASSYWSSTEAFF,TGTGCCAGCAGTTACTGGTCGAGTACTGAAGCTTTCTTT,TRBV6-6,TRBJ1-1,NA,NA
CASSGSTSGANTGELFF,TGTGCCAGCAGTGGGTCGACTAGCGGCGCGAACACCGGGGAGCTGTTTTTT,TRBV6-1,TRBJ2-2,NA,TRBD2
CATSRERGFVEKLFF,TGTGCCACCAGCAGAGAGAGGGGGTTCGTTGAAAAACTGTTTTTT,TRBV15,TRBJ1-4,NA,NA
CASKLGTGPINF,TGTGCCAGCAAGCTTGGAACAGGGCCGATAAATTTT,TRBV11-1,TRBJ1-4,NA,NA
CASALRDRGPYEQYF,TGTGCCAGCGCACTCCGGGACAGGGGTCCCTACGAGCAGTACTTC,TRBV18,TRBJ2-7,NA,TRBD1
CASSFGTTVEQYF,TGTGCCAGCAGCTTCGGGACTACCGTTGAGCAGTACTTC,TRBV4-2,TRBJ2-7,NA,TRBD2
CASSPLGVAGAGTQYF,TGTGCCAGCAGCCCCCTCGGGGTAGCGGGAGCCGGTACGCAGTATTTT,TRBV28,TRBJ2-3,NA,TRBD2
CSVLTGGSYEQYF,TGCAGCGTTCTAACAGGTGGCTCCTACGAGCAGTACTTC,TRBV29-1,TRBJ2-7,NA,NA